A selection of T cell receptor beta chains follows, all from one sample in a study of T-cell reconstitution after alpha-beta-depleted transplantation in children. TCRdb ran MiXCR on the PCR reads and lists one entry per CDR3 protein. Of 700,000 or so distinct CDR3 sequences listed, about 12% were seen once; the top ten hold about 0.79%. Sequenced material: PBMCs, taken before TCRalphabeta/CD19-depleted stem cell transplant. Receptor source: a girl between 2 and 10 years old with congenital amegakaryocytic thrombocytopenia, due to receive a stem cell transplant. Each CDR3 is given without its conserved first and last residue. A D gene is named only where the DNA matches it firmly. Some rows have no size entry. The others give once, few or many, or a class for an expanded clone.

d_gene	abundance	v_gene	CDR3aa
.	few	TRBV7-9	ATAWVLEYSAKNIQY
.	few	TRBV7-8	ASSLARGSLYEQF
TRBD2	many	TRBV12-3/TRBV12-4	ASRGSWREGYMGYEQY
.	.	TRBV7-9	ASSDRENKQY
.	many	TRBV20-1	SARAPPGRGTYEQY
.	many	TRBV20-1	SARGLDFYGWQETQY
TRBD1	.	TRBV29-1	SVEKSGQGAGTDTQY
.	many	TRBV9	ASSVNRGDEQF
TRBD2	many	TRBV7-6	ASSSPYRLAGEEQF
TRBD2	few	TRBV27	ASSLFSSGVNTGELF
TRBD2	.	TRBV28	ASSPGLAGGPYEQY
.	.	TRBV5-1	ASSFDGARSSYEQY
.	.	TRBV12-3/TRBV12-4	ASRLGPFSGNTIY
.	many	TRBV20-1	SAGNIDPYEQY
.	few	TRBV9	ASSVAGPGYEQY
TRBD2	many	TRBV5-6	ASSLVPSGRETQY
.	.	TRBV29-1	SVVGGDTQY
TRBD2	many	TRBV4-1	ASSQDSASGYNEQF
TRBD2	many	TRBV27	ASSPIAGEDLYEQY
TRBD2	.	TRBV20-1	SASSVAGVKYEQY
.	many	TRBV5-1	ASSLVGGTGELF
TRBD1	.	TRBV29-1	SAWTGLFTDTQY
.	.	TRBV28	ASSPRFRVRTDTQY
TRBD2	.	TRBV7-9	ASSPARLAGIDEQF
.	many	TRBV5-1	ASRGKLDSTDTQY